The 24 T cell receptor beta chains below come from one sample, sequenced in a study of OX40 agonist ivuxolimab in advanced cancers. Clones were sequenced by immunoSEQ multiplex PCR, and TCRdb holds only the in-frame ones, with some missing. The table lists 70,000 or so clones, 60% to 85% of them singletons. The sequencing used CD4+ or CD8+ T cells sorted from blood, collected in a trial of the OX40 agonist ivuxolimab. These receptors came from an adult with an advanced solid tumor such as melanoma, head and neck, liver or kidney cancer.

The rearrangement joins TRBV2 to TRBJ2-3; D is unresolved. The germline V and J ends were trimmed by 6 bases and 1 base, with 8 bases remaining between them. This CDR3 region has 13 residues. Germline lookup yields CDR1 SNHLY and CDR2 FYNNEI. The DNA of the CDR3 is TGTGCCAGCAGCATCTGGGGCACAGATACGCAGTATTTT. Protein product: CASSIWGTDTQYF.

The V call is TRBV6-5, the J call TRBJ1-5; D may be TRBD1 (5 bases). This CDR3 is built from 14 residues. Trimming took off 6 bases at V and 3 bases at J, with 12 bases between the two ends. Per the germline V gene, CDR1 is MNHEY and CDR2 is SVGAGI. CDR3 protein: CASRGRAFNQPQHF. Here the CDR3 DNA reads TGTGCCAGCAGAGGCAGGGCCTTCAATCAGCCCCAGCATTTT.

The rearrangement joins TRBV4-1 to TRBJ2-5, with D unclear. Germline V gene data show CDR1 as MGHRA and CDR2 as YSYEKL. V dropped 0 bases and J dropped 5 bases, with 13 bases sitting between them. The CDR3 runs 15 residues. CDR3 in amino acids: CASSQEFPTRETQYF. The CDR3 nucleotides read TGCGCCAGCAGCCAAGAATTCCCCACCAGGGAGACCCAGTACTTC.

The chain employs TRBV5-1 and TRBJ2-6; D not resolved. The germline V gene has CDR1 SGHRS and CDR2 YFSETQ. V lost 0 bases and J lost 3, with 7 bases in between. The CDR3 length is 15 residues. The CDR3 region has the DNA TGCGCCAGCAGCTTGGGGGATTTTGGGGCCAACGTCCTGACTTTC. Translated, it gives CASSLGDFGANVLTF.

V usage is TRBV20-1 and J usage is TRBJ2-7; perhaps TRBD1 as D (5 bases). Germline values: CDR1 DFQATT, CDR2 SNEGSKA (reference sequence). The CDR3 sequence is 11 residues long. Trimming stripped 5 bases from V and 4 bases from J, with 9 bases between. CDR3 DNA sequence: TGCAGTGCTTCCGACAGATACGAGCAGTACTTC. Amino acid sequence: CSASDRYEQYF.

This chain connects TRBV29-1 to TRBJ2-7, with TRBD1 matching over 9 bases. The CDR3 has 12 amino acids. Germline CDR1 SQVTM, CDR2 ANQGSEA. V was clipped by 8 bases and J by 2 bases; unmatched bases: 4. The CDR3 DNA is TGCAGCTTCCGGACAGGGGCCTACGAGCAGTACTTC. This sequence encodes CSFRTGAYEQYF.

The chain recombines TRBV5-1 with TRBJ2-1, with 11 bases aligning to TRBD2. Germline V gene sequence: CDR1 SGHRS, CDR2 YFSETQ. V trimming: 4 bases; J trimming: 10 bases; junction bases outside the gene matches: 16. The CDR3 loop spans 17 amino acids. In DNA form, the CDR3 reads TGCGCCAGCAGCCCGCAACCGGGGACTAGCGGAATCGGGGAGCAGTTCTTC. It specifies CASSPQPGTSGIGEQFF.

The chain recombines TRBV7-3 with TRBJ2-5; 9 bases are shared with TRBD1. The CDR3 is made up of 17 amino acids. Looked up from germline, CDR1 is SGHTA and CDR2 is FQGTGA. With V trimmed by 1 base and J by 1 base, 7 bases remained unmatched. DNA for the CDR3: TGTGCCAGCAGCTTAAACCCGACAGGGGGAGGCCAAGAGACCCAGTACTTC. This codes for CASSLNPTGGGQETQYF. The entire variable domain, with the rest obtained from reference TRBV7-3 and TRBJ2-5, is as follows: GAGVSQTPSNKVTEKGKYVELRCDPISGHTALYWYRQSLGQGPEFLIYFQGTGAADDSGLPNDRFFAVRPEGSVSTLKIQRTERGDSAVYLCASSLNPTGGGQETQYFGPGTRLLVL.

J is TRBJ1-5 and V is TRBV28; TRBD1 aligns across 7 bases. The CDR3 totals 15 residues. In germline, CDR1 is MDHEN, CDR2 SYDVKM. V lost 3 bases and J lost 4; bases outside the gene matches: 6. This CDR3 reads CASSFVQGRNQPQHF. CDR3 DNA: TGTGCCAGCAGTTTTGTACAGGGGAGGAATCAGCCCCAGCATTTT.

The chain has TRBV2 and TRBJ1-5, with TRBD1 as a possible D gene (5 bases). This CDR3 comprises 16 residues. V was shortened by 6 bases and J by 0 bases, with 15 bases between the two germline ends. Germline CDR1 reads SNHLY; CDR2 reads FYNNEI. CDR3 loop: CASRQTEVYSNQPQHF. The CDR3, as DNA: TGTGCCAGCAGACAGACAGAAGTCTATAGCAATCAGCCCCAGCATTTT.

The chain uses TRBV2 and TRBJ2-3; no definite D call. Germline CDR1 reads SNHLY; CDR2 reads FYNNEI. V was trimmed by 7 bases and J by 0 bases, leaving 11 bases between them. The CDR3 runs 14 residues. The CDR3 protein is CASKTGISTDTQYF. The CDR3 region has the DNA TGTGCCAGCAAAACGGGTATTAGCACAGATACGCAGTATTTT. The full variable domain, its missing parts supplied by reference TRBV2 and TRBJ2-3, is EPEVTQTPSHQVTQMGQEVILRCVPISNHLYFYWYRQILGQKVEFLVSFYNNEISEKSEIFDDQFSVERPDGSNFTLKIRSTKLEDSAMYFCASKTGISTDTQYFGPGTRLTVL.

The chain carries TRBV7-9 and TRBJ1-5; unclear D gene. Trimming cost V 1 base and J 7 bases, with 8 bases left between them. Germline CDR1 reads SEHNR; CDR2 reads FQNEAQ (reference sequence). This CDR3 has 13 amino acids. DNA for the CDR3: TGTGCCAGCAGCTTAGGGGTGGAGCAGCCCCAGCATTTT. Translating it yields CASSLGVEQPQHF.

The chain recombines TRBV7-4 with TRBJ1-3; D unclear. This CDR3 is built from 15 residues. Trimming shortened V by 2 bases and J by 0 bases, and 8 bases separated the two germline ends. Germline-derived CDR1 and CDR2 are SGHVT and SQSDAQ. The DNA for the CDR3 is TGTGCCAGCAGCTTACCCAGGAGCTCTGGAAACACCATATATTTT. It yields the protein CASSLPRSSGNTIYF.

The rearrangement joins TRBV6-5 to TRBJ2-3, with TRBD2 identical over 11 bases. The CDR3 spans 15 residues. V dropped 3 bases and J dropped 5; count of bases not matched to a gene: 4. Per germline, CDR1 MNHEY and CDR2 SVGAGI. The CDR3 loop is CASSYSGGAQDTQYF. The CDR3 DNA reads TGTGCCAGCAGTTATAGCGGGGGGGCCCAAGATACGCAGTATTTT.

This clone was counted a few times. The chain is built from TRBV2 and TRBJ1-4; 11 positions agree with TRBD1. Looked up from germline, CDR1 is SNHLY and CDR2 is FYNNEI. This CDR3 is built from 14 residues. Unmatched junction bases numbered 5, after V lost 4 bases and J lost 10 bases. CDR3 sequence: CASSGFGTGGKLFF. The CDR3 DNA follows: TGTGCCAGCAGTGGCTTCGGGACAGGGGGAAAACTGTTTTTT.

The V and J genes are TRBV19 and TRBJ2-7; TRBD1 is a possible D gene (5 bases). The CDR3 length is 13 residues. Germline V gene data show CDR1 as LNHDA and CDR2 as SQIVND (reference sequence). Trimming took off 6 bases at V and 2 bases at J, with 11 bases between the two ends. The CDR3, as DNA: TGTGCCAGTAGCCAGGGATGGGCCTACGAGCAGTACTTC. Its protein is CASSQGWAYEQYF.

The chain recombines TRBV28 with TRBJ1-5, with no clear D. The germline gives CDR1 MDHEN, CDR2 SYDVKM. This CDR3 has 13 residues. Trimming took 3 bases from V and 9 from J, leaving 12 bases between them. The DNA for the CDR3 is TGTGCCAGCAGTTTCCCCCCGGCACGGCCCCAGCATTTT. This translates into CASSFPPARPQHF.

This CDR3 reads CASIRSIQETQYF. CDR3 DNA: TGTGCCAGCATTAGAAGCATCCAAGAGACCCAGTACTTC. The V and J genes are TRBV2 and TRBJ2-5, with no clear D. Per the germline V gene, CDR1 is SNHLY and CDR2 is FYNNEI. V lost 7 bases to trimming and J lost 1 base, with 10 bases between them. The CDR3 extends over 13 amino acids.

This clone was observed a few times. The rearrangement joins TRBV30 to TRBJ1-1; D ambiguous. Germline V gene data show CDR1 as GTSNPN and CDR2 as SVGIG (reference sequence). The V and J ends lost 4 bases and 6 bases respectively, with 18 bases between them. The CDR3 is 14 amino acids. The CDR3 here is CAWNTRFGRPEAFF. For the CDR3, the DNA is TGTGCCTGGAATACCAGGTTTGGGCGCCCTGAAGCTTTCTTT.

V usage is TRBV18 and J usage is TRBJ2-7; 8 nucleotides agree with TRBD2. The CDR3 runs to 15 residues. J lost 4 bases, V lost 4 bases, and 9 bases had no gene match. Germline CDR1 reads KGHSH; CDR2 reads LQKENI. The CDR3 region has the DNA TGTGCCAGCTCACACCCCGCGGGGGGACGGTACGAGCAGTACTTC. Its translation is CASSHPAGGRYEQYF. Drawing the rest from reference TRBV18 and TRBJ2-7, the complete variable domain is NAGVMQNPRHLVRRRGQEARLRCSPMKGHSHVYWYRQLPEEGLKFMVYLQKENIIDESGMPKERFSAEFPKEGPSILRIQQVVRGDSAAYFCASSHPAGGRYEQYFGPGTRLTVT.

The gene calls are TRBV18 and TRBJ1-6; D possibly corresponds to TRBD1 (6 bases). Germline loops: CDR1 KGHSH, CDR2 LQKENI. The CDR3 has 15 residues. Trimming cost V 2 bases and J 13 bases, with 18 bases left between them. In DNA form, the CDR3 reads TGTGCCAGCTCACCAGTCGGGGGCCACATTGATCCCCTCCACTTT. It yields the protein CASSPVGGHIDPLHF.

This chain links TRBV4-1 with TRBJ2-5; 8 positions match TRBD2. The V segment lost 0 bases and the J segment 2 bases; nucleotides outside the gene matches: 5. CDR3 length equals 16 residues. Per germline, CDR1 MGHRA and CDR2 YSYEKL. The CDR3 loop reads CASSQDGSGGQETQYF. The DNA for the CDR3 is TGCGCCAGCAGCCAAGATGGAAGCGGGGGTCAAGAGACCCAGTACTTC.

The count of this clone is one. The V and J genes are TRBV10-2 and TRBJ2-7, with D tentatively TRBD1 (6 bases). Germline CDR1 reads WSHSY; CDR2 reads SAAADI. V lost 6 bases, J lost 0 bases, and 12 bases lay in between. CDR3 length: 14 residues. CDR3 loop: CASRETGHSYEQYF. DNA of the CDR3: TGCGCCAGCAGGGAAACAGGGCACTCCTACGAGCAGTACTTC.

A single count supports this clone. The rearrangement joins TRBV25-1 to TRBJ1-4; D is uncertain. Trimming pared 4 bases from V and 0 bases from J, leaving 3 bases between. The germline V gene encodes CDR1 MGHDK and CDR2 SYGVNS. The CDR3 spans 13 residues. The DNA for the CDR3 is TGTGCCAGCAGTGCTGCAACTAATGAAAAACTGTTTTTT. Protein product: CASSAATNEKLFF.